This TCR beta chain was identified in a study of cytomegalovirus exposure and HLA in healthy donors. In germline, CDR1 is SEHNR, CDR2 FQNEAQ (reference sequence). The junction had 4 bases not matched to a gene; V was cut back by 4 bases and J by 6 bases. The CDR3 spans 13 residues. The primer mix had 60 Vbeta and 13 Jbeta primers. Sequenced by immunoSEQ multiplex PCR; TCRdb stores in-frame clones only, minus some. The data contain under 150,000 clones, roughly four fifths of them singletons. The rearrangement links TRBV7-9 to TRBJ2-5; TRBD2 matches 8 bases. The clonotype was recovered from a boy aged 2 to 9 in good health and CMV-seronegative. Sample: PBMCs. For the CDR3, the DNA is TGTGCCAGCAGCTCGGGGACTAGAAAGACCCAGTACTTC. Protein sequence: CASSSGTRKTQYF. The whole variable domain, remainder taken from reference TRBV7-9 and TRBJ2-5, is DTGVSQNPRHKITKRGQNVTFRCDPISEHNRLYWYRQTLGQGPEFLTYFQNEAQLEKSRLLSDRFSAERPKGSFSTLEIQRTEQGDSAMYLCASSSGTRKTQYFGPGTRLLVL.